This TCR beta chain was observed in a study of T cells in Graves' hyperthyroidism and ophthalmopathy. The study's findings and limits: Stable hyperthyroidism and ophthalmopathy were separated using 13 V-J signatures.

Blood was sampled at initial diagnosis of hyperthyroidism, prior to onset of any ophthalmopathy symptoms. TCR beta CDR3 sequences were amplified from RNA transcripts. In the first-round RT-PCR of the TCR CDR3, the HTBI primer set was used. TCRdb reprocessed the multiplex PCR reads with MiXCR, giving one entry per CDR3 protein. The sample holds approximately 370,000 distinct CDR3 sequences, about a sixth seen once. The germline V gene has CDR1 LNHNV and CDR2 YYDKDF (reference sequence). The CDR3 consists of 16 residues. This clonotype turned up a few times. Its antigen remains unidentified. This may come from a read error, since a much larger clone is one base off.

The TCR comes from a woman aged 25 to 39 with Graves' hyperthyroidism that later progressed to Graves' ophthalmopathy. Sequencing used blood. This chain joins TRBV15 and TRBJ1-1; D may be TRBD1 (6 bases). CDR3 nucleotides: TGTGCCACCAGCAGAGAGTGGGCCAGGGGCGAAAGTGAAGCTTCCTTT. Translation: CATSREWARGESEASF.